A selection of T cell receptor beta chains follows, all from one sample in a study of T cell responses to AZD1222 COVID-19 vaccine. Profiling relied on immunoSEQ multiplex PCR, and the TCRdb table lists in-frame clones only, not all of them. This sample has 100,000 to 150,000 clones, with approximately 92% found just once. This sample comprised peripheral blood, obtained on day 0 of AZD1222 vaccination. The origin of the receptors is an adult in good health. Both conserved end residues are part of each CDR3. Fields, in order: D gene, clone size, J gene, V gene, CDR3 DNA, CDR3 protein. The D gene is left open where the match is weak. A row's size may be missing; if present it is once, few, many or a size class.

d_gene: TRBD2
abundance: -
j_gene: TRBJ2-7
v_gene: TRBV2
CDR3nt: TGTGCCAGCATTAGTGCGGCTAGCGGGACGCGGAAGGGCTACGAGCAGTACTTC
CDR3aa: CASISAASGTRKGYEQYF

d_gene: -
abundance: -
j_gene: TRBJ2-7
v_gene: TRBV3-1/TRBV3-2
CDR3nt: TGTGCCAGCAGCCAAGAATGGGTCGACAGTCGCGAGCAGTACTTC
CDR3aa: CASSQEWVDSREQYF

d_gene: -
abundance: once
j_gene: TRBJ2-3
v_gene: TRBV5-1
CDR3nt: TGCGCCAGCAGCTTGCGGTCTTCGGACCGGGGCACAGATACGCAGTATTTT
CDR3aa: CASSLRSSDRGTDTQYF

d_gene: -
abundance: -
j_gene: TRBJ2-7
v_gene: TRBV27
CDR3nt: TGTGCCAGCAGTATACAGGGAAACGAGCAGTACTTC
CDR3aa: CASSIQGNEQYF

d_gene: -
abundance: -
j_gene: TRBJ2-7
v_gene: TRBV28
CDR3nt: TGTGCCAGCAGTTTATCAACCCTCCCAGACCACTACGAGCAGTACTTC
CDR3aa: CASSLSTLPDHYEQYF

d_gene: TRBD1
abundance: -
j_gene: TRBJ2-7
v_gene: TRBV28
CDR3nt: TGTGCCAGCAGTGCACAGGGGGTTCCCACCTACGAGCAGTACTTC
CDR3aa: CASSAQGVPTYEQYF

d_gene: TRBD1
abundance: once
j_gene: TRBJ1-4
v_gene: TRBV2
CDR3nt: TGTGCCAGCAGGGACAGGGTCGGTAATGAAAAACTGTTTTTT
CDR3aa: CASRDRVGNEKLFF

d_gene: TRBD1
abundance: -
j_gene: TRBJ1-5
v_gene: TRBV18
CDR3nt: TGTGCCAGCTCACCACTAGGACAGGCTGAACAGCCCCAGCATTTT
CDR3aa: CASSPLGQAEQPQHF

d_gene: -
abundance: -
j_gene: TRBJ1-2
v_gene: TRBV29-1
CDR3nt: TGCAGCGGCGTTCAGGGAGGTGACGGCTACACCTTC
CDR3aa: CSGVQGGDGYTF

d_gene: -
abundance: -
j_gene: TRBJ2-4
v_gene: TRBV18
CDR3nt: TGTGCCAGCTCACCGCGGCTTGGTGGCAGGGAAGGGAAGGACTTC
CDR3aa: CASSPRLGGREGKDF

d_gene: TRBD1
abundance: once
j_gene: TRBJ2-1
v_gene: TRBV5-1
CDR3nt: TGCGCCAGCAGCTTGGTAGGGACAGGGGCCAATGAGCAGTTCTTC
CDR3aa: CASSLVGTGANEQFF

d_gene: -
abundance: -
j_gene: TRBJ2-2
v_gene: TRBV2
CDR3nt: TGTGCCAGCAGGACTGATACCGGGGAGCTGTTTTTT
CDR3aa: CASRTDTGELFF

d_gene: -
abundance: -
j_gene: TRBJ1-6
v_gene: TRBV5-1
CDR3nt: TGCGCCAGCAGCTTGAACAGGGTCGAGAATTCACCCCTCCACTTT
CDR3aa: CASSLNRVENSPLHF

d_gene: TRBD1
abundance: -
j_gene: TRBJ2-3
v_gene: TRBV5-4
CDR3nt: TGTGCCAGCAGCACGGGACAGATCACAGATACGCAGTATTTT
CDR3aa: CASSTGQITDTQYF

d_gene: -
abundance: -
j_gene: TRBJ1-1
v_gene: TRBV14
CDR3nt: TGTGCCAGCAGCCAAGACCGGGGGGGCTTGGCTTTCTTT
CDR3aa: CASSQDRGGLAFF

d_gene: -
abundance: -
j_gene: TRBJ1-1
v_gene: TRBV3-1/TRBV3-2
CDR3nt: TGTGCCAGCAGCCAACGAGGGTGGACCACTGAAGCTTTCTTT
CDR3aa: CASSQRGWTTEAFF

d_gene: TRBD1
abundance: -
j_gene: TRBJ1-1
v_gene: TRBV18
CDR3nt: TGTGCCAGCTCAAGGACAGGGGGCGTTTTGAACACTGAAGCTTTCTTT
CDR3aa: CASSRTGGVLNTEAFF

d_gene: -
abundance: -
j_gene: TRBJ2-3
v_gene: TRBV21-1
CDR3nt: TGTGCCAGCAGCAAGAAGTGGCTACTCAAGACCGAAGGCACAGATACGCAGTATTTT
CDR3aa: CASSKKWLLKTEGTDTQYF

d_gene: -
abundance: -
j_gene: TRBJ2-1
v_gene: TRBV30
CDR3nt: TGTGCCTGGGGACGCGGGGCCTCTTATAATGAGCAGTTCTTC
CDR3aa: CAWGRGASYNEQFF

d_gene: TRBD1
abundance: few
j_gene: TRBJ1-1
v_gene: TRBV2
CDR3nt: TGTGCCAGCAGGACCCAACAGGGGGGGAACACTGAAGCTTTCTTT
CDR3aa: CASRTQQGGNTEAFF

d_gene: TRBD2
abundance: -
j_gene: TRBJ2-2
v_gene: TRBV6-2/TRBV6-3
CDR3nt: TGTGCCAGCAGTTACCGGCTAGCGGGATACACCGGGGAGCTGTTTTTT
CDR3aa: CASSYRLAGYTGELFF

d_gene: TRBD1
abundance: -
j_gene: TRBJ1-2
v_gene: TRBV18
CDR3nt: TGTGCCAGCTCACCCCAGGGGGTTGGGAACTATGGCTACACCTTC
CDR3aa: CASSPQGVGNYGYTF

d_gene: TRBD1
abundance: -
j_gene: TRBJ1-1
v_gene: TRBV19
CDR3nt: TGTGCCACCAAACCAGCAGGGGGCTCGTACACTGAAGCTTTCTTT
CDR3aa: CATKPAGGSYTEAFF

d_gene: -
abundance: -
j_gene: TRBJ2-7
v_gene: TRBV6-5
CDR3nt: TGTGCCAGCAGTTACAGGGTTCTCCACGAGCAGTACTTC
CDR3aa: CASSYRVLHEQYF

d_gene: TRBD1
abundance: -
j_gene: TRBJ1-5
v_gene: TRBV13
CDR3nt: TGTGCCAGCAGCCCCGGGACAGGACGTCGGCCCCAGCATTTT
CDR3aa: CASSPGTGRRPQHF

d_gene: -
abundance: -
j_gene: TRBJ1-1
v_gene: TRBV11-1
CDR3nt: TGTGCCAGCAGCCCTTGGACAAGGGACACTGAAGCTTTCTTT
CDR3aa: CASSPWTRDTEAFF

d_gene: TRBD2
abundance: -
j_gene: TRBJ2-7
v_gene: TRBV7-8
CDR3nt: TGTGCCAGCAGCTCCGGACTAGCAAGCGAGCAGTACTTC
CDR3aa: CASSSGLASEQYF

d_gene: -
abundance: -
j_gene: TRBJ1-1
v_gene: TRBV3-1/TRBV3-2
CDR3nt: TGTGCCAGCAGCCACGGGGGCTATACTGAAGCTTTCTTT
CDR3aa: CASSHGGYTEAFF

d_gene: -
abundance: -
j_gene: TRBJ2-7
v_gene: TRBV12-3/TRBV12-4
CDR3nt: TGTGCCAGCAGTAACAGGGCCTACGAGCAGTACTTC
CDR3aa: CASSNRAYEQYF

d_gene: -
abundance: -
j_gene: TRBJ1-2
v_gene: TRBV7-2
CDR3nt: TGTGCCAGCAGCTTAGGATTGGGCGATGGCTACACCTTC
CDR3aa: CASSLGLGDGYTF

d_gene: -
abundance: -
j_gene: TRBJ1-2
v_gene: TRBV18
CDR3nt: TGTGCCAGCTCACCGGTACAGCGGACAACTAACTATGGCTACACCTTC
CDR3aa: CASSPVQRTTNYGYTF

d_gene: -
abundance: -
j_gene: TRBJ1-6
v_gene: TRBV11-2
CDR3nt: TGTGCCAGCAGCTTAAGGCAGGGGTCACCCCTCCACTTT
CDR3aa: CASSLRQGSPLHF

d_gene: -
abundance: -
j_gene: TRBJ1-1
v_gene: TRBV7-3
CDR3nt: TGTGCCAGCAGCCAACTCGCAGACACTGAAGCTTTCTTT
CDR3aa: CASSQLADTEAFF

d_gene: -
abundance: -
j_gene: TRBJ1-4
v_gene: TRBV3-1/TRBV3-2
CDR3nt: TGTGCCAGCAGCCAACCGGGTCCAGGTGCAAAACTGTTTTTT
CDR3aa: CASSQPGPGAKLFF

d_gene: -
abundance: -
j_gene: TRBJ2-5
v_gene: TRBV2
CDR3nt: TGTGCCAGCAGTTTTGACTACCAAGAGACCCAGTACTTC
CDR3aa: CASSFDYQETQYF

d_gene: -
abundance: -
j_gene: TRBJ1-4
v_gene: TRBV2
CDR3nt: TGTGCCAGCAGTGGAGGCGCTGGTAGAGCGGTTGAAAAACTGTTTTTT
CDR3aa: CASSGGAGRAVEKLFF

d_gene: -
abundance: -
j_gene: TRBJ2-1
v_gene: TRBV28
CDR3nt: TGTGCCAGTGAGGGGGTCCGGGCCCACAATGAGCAGTTCTTC
CDR3aa: CASEGVRAHNEQFF

d_gene: -
abundance: -
j_gene: TRBJ1-6
v_gene: TRBV2
CDR3nt: TGTGCCAGCAGTGAGGCCCCCTCCTATAATTCACCCCTCCACTTT
CDR3aa: CASSEAPSYNSPLHF

d_gene: TRBD1
abundance: -
j_gene: TRBJ2-7
v_gene: TRBV28
CDR3nt: TGTGCCAGCAGGGTGGGGCAGGGGGCCTACGAGCAGTACTTC
CDR3aa: CASRVGQGAYEQYF

d_gene: -
abundance: -
j_gene: TRBJ1-4
v_gene: TRBV30
CDR3nt: TGTGCCTGGAGTGTAGTGGTTAATGAAAAACTGTTTTTT
CDR3aa: CAWSVVVNEKLFF

d_gene: -
abundance: -
j_gene: TRBJ1-5
v_gene: TRBV19
CDR3nt: TGTGCCAGTAGTTCGTGGGGGCTCGGGGAGCCCCAGCATTTT
CDR3aa: CASSSWGLGEPQHF

d_gene: -
abundance: -
j_gene: TRBJ1-1
v_gene: TRBV5-1
CDR3nt: TGCGCCAGCAGCTTGCGCCAGGCGGGGACCACTGAAGCTTTCTTT
CDR3aa: CASSLRQAGTTEAFF

d_gene: -
abundance: -
j_gene: TRBJ1-5
v_gene: TRBV4-1
CDR3nt: TGCGCCAGCAGCCAAGAAACTCGCCAGGCAAATCAGCCCCAGCATTTT
CDR3aa: CASSQETRQANQPQHF

d_gene: -
abundance: -
j_gene: TRBJ1-1
v_gene: TRBV28
CDR3nt: TGTGCCAGCACCCAGGACATATTGAACACTGAAGCTTTCTTT
CDR3aa: CASTQDILNTEAFF

d_gene: -
abundance: -
j_gene: TRBJ2-5
v_gene: TRBV10-3
CDR3nt: TGTGCCATCAGTGAGGAAGTCGCGGGATTGGTCTCGACCCAGTACTTC
CDR3aa: CAISEEVAGLVSTQYF

d_gene: TRBD1
abundance: -
j_gene: TRBJ2-7
v_gene: TRBV6-1
CDR3nt: TGTGCCAGCAGTGAGTTACAGGGGCCCCTCTCCTACGAGCAGTACTTC
CDR3aa: CASSELQGPLSYEQYF

d_gene: -
abundance: -
j_gene: TRBJ1-1
v_gene: TRBV5-1
CDR3nt: TGCGCCAGCAGCTTGCGTCAGGGGCAGGGCACTGAAGCTTTCTTT
CDR3aa: CASSLRQGQGTEAFF

d_gene: TRBD1
abundance: -
j_gene: TRBJ1-5
v_gene: TRBV2
CDR3nt: TGTGCCAGCAGCGAACTTCCCGGGACAGGGGCTTTCTATAGCAATCAGCCCCAGCATTTT
CDR3aa: CASSELPGTGAFYSNQPQHF

d_gene: -
abundance: -
j_gene: TRBJ2-1
v_gene: TRBV5-1
CDR3nt: TGCGCCAGCAGCAGGACCCCGGCGGGTCCCTACAATGAGCAGTTCTTC
CDR3aa: CASSRTPAGPYNEQFF

d_gene: TRBD1
abundance: few
j_gene: TRBJ2-7
v_gene: TRBV2
CDR3nt: TGTGCCAGCAGGGTGGGACAGGGTGTCGACGAGCAGTACTTC
CDR3aa: CASRVGQGVDEQYF

d_gene: TRBD2
abundance: -
j_gene: TRBJ2-7
v_gene: TRBV24-1
CDR3nt: TGTGCCACCAGTGGGTATTCTAGCGGAGGCCTCCACGAGCAGTACTTC
CDR3aa: CATSGYSSGGLHEQYF

d_gene: -
abundance: -
j_gene: TRBJ1-2
v_gene: TRBV5-1
CDR3nt: TGCGCCAGCAGCTTAGGCGACAGCCCTGGCTACACCTTC
CDR3aa: CASSLGDSPGYTF

d_gene: -
abundance: -
j_gene: TRBJ2-5
v_gene: TRBV5-1
CDR3nt: TGCGCCAGCAGCTTGTTGGGAGGCGAGACCCAGTACTTC
CDR3aa: CASSLLGGETQYF